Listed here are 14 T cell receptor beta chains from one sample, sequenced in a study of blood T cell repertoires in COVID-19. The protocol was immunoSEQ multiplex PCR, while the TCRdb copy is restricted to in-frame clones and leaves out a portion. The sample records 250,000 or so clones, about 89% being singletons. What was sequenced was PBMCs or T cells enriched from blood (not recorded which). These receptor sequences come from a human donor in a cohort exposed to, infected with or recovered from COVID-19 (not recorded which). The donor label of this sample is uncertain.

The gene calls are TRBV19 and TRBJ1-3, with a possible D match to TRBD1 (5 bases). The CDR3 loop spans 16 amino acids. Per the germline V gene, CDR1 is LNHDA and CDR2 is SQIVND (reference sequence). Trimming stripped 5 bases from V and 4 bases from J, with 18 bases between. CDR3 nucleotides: TGTGCCAGTAGTGCACCTACTGGGGCAACGGGAAACACCATATATTTT. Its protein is CASSAPTGATGNTIYF.

The CDR3 bases are TGCGCCAGCAGTGTCAAGGGGGCTACGACTGAAGCTTTCTTT. Amino acids: CASSVKGATTEAFF. This chain connects TRBV5-1 to TRBJ1-1; 7 positions agree with TRBD1. CDR1 is SGHRS, CDR2 YFSETQ, per germline. Losses at the gene ends were 5 bases for V and 5 bases for J; bases not matched to a gene: 9. CDR3 size: 14 residues.

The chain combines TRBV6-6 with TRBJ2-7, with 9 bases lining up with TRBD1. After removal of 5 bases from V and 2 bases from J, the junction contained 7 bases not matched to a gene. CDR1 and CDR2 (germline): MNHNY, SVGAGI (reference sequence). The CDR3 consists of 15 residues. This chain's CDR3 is CASSLWDRVPYEQYF. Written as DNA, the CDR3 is TGTGCCAGCAGTCTATGGGACAGGGTGCCCTACGAGCAGTACTTC.

DNA of the CDR3: TGTGCCAGCAGCCCCGGACAGGGGCCTCCTAACTATGGCTACACCTTC. This sequence encodes CASSPGQGPPNYGYTF. The gene calls are TRBV5-4 and TRBJ1-2; 9 bases are shared with TRBD1. J lost 0 bases, V lost 4 bases, and 7 bases had no gene match. This CDR3 spans 16 amino acids. The V gene's germline CDR1 is SGHNT and CDR2 YYREEE (reference sequence).

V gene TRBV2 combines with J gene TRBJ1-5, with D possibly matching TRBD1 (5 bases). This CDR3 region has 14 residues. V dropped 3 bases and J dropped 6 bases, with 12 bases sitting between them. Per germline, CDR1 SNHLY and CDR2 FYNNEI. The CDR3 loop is CASSDLGLVQPQHF. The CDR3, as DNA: TGTGCCAGCAGTGATCTGGGGCTCGTTCAGCCCCAGCATTTT.

CDR3 protein: CAISVLSGGATDTQYF. CDR3 bases: TGTGCCATCAGTGTCTTAAGCGGGGGGGCTACAGATACGCAGTATTTT. The chain is built from TRBV10-3 and TRBJ2-3, with 10 bases identical to TRBD2. CDR1 is ENHRY, CDR2 SYGVKD, per germline. The CDR3 is made up of 16 amino acids. The J segment lost 3 bases and the V segment lost 4 bases, leaving 7 bases of the junction unmatched.

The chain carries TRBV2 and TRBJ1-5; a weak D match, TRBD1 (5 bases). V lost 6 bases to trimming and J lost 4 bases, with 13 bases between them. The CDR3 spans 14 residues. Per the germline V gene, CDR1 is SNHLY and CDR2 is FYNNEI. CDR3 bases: TGTGCCAGCAGCGAGGACACAATTAATCAGCCCCAGCATTTT. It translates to CASSEDTINQPQHF.

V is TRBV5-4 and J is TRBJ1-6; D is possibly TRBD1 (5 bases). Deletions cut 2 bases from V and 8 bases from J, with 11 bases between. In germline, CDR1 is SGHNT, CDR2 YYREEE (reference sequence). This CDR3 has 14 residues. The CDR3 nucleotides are TGTGCCAGCAGCTTTCAGGGAGGGCATTCACCCCTCCACTTT. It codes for CASSFQGGHSPLHF.

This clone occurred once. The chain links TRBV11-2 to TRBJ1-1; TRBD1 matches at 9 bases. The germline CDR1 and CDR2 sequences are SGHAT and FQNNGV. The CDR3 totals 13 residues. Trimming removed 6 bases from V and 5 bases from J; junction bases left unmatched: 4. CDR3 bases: TGTGCCAGCAGACAGGGGGCGTTAACTGAAGCTTTCTTT. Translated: CASRQGALTEAFF.

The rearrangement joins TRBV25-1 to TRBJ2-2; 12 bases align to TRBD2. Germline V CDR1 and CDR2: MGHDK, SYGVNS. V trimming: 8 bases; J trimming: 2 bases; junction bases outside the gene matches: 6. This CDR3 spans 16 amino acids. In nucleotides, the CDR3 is TGTGCCAGCCGAGCGACTAGCGGGGGTAACACCGGGGAGCTGTTTTTT. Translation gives CASRATSGGNTGELFF.

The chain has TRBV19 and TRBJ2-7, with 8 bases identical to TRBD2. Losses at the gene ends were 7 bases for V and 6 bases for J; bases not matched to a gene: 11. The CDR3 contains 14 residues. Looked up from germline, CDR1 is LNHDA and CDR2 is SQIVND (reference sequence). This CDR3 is CASNPGGVRAEQYF. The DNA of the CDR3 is TGTGCCAGTAACCCCGGGGGGGTGCGGGCCGAGCAGTACTTC.

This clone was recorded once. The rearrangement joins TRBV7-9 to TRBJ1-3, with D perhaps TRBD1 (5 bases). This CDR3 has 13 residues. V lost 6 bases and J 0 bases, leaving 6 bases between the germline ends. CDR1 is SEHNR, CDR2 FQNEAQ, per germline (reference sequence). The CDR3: CASRRGSGNTIYF. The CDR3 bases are TGTGCCAGCAGAAGGGGCTCTGGAAACACCATATATTTT.

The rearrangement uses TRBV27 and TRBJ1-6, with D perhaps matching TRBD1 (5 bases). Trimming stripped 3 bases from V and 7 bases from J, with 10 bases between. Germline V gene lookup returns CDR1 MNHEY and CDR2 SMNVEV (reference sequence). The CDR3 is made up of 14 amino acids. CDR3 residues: CASSFAGVNSPLHF. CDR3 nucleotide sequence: TGTGCCAGCAGTTTCGCGGGGGTAAATTCACCCCTCCACTTT.

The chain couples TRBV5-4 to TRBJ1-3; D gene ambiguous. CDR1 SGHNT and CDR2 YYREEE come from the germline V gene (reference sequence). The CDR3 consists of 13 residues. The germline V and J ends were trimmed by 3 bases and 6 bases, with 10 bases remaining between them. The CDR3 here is CASSSPGLNTIYF. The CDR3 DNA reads TGTGCCAGCAGCTCACCAGGATTAAACACCATATATTTT.